This T cell receptor beta chain was recorded in a study of cytomegalovirus exposure and HLA in healthy donors. Study-wide context: A data release that came early held roughly 80 million unique TCRs from HLA-typed donors. Broader study findings: A later analysis, which compared TCR beta chains of equal frequency, found the HLA-associated ones more clonally expanded. The records held CMV serostatus as the only immune exposure information. Later on, a genetic analysis was performed. It linked a missense variant in DCLRE1C with V- and J-gene trimming of TCR beta.

In the case of this clone: Its antigen is unknown.

Looked up from germline, CDR1 is LGHNA and CDR2 is YNFKEQ. This CDR3 spans 19 amino acids. V dropped 0 bases and J dropped 4; count of bases not matched to a gene: 12. PCR employed 60 Vbeta and 13 Jbeta primers. This table comes from immunoSEQ multiplex PCR, and its TCRdb copy is limited to in-frame clones, with some not included. This table has 200,000 to 300,000 clones, more than 75% appearing once. Sequenced input: PBMCs. The source is a woman between 40 and 55 years old in good health and CMV-seropositive. The V call is TRBV4-2, the J call TRBJ2-7, with 13 nucleotides matching TRBD2. Here the CDR3 reads CASSQEMKLAGGPSYEQYF. The CDR3 DNA follows: TGTGCCAGCAGCCAAGAGATGAAACTAGCGGGGGGGCCTTCGTACGAGCAGTACTTC.